A selection of T cell receptor beta chains follows, all from one sample in a study of blood T cell repertoires in COVID-19. The repertoire was sequenced with immunoSEQ multiplex PCR; TCRdb's copy has only in-frame clones and lacks some. Among some 270,000 clones, 70% to 90% were seen once, and the ten largest hold 8% to 13%. Sequenced material: peripheral blood. Every receptor here comes from a woman aged 70-85 years with acute or convalescent COVID-19. The CDR3 runs from the conserved cysteine through the conserved F or W. A D gene is named only where the DNA matches it firmly. Only some rows state a clone size, as once, few, many or a class for expanded clones.

d_call: .; j_call: TRBJ1-2; clone_size: .; v_call: TRBV5-4; cdr3_nt: TGTGCCAGCAGCAGCCGGACAGACTATGGCTACACCTTC; cdr3_aa: CASSSRTDYGYTF
d_call: .; j_call: TRBJ1-5; clone_size: .; v_call: TRBV4-1; cdr3_nt: TGCGCCAGCAGCCAAGGGGCTTTATGGAGCAATCAGCCCCAGCATTTT; cdr3_aa: CASSQGALWSNQPQHF
d_call: TRBD2; j_call: TRBJ2-3; clone_size: .; v_call: TRBV5-4; cdr3_nt: TGTGCCAGCAGCTCTGGACTAGCGGGAGGTAAAGATACGCAGTATTTT; cdr3_aa: CASSSGLAGGKDTQYF
d_call: TRBD1; j_call: TRBJ1-2; clone_size: .; v_call: TRBV30; cdr3_nt: TGTGCCTGGAGGCAACAGGGGAACTATGGCTACACCTTC; cdr3_aa: CAWRQQGNYGYTF
d_call: TRBD1; j_call: TRBJ1-5; clone_size: few; v_call: TRBV6-5; cdr3_nt: TGTGCCAGCAGCACACAGGGGGGTCAGCCCCAGCATTTT; cdr3_aa: CASSTQGGQPQHF
d_call: TRBD1; j_call: TRBJ1-1; clone_size: .; v_call: TRBV3-1/TRBV3-2; cdr3_nt: TGTGCCAGCAGCCGGGTTAGGGGGCCCACTGAAGCTTTCTTT; cdr3_aa: CASSRVRGPTEAFF
d_call: .; j_call: TRBJ1-1; clone_size: .; v_call: TRBV2; cdr3_nt: TGTGCCAGCAGAGTCGGAGGGAGCACTGAAGCTTTCTTT; cdr3_aa: CASRVGGSTEAFF
d_call: TRBD1; j_call: TRBJ1-2; clone_size: few; v_call: TRBV18; cdr3_nt: TGTGCCAGCTCACGGACAGGGGTGTCCGGCTACACCTTC; cdr3_aa: CASSRTGVSGYTF
d_call: .; j_call: TRBJ1-2; clone_size: .; v_call: TRBV20-1; cdr3_nt: TGCAGTGCGCGTACAGGTACCTACACCTTC; cdr3_aa: CSARTGTYTF
d_call: TRBD1; j_call: TRBJ2-1; clone_size: few; v_call: TRBV2; cdr3_nt: TGTGCCAGCAGGCTAACCCGGACAGGGACTTACAATGAGCAGTTCTTC; cdr3_aa: CASRLTRTGTYNEQFF